This T cell receptor (beta chain) was identified during a study of CXCR3-negative and CXCR3-positive naive CD8 T cells. Study observations and caveats: Memory cells diverged, while naive CXCR3-positive and CXCR3-negative cells had similar TRBV-TRBJ usage.

The CDR3 extends over 16 amino acids. Germline V gene data show CDR1 as SGDLS and CDR2 as YYNGEE. By frequency, this clonotype registers medium-sized. No antigen is known for it. In preparing the TRB cDNA libraries, 5' RACE with UMI labels was used. TCRdb reanalyzed the 5' RACE reads, giving one entry per CDR3 protein sequence and no DNA. The sample holds roughly 6,000 distinct CDR3 sequences. V is TRBV9 and J is TRBJ2-2; TCRdb's D call of TRBD2 is untestable without DNA. This receptor was taken from a human donor in good health. Some clones in this sample may be carry-over from other donors' samples. Sequenced input: naive CXCR3- CD8+ T cells from blood. Subset reported: CD45RO-CCR7+CD27+CD95- naive CD8+ T cells lacking CXCR3 (TNR3-). CDR3 sequence: CASSPPASGNSGELFF.